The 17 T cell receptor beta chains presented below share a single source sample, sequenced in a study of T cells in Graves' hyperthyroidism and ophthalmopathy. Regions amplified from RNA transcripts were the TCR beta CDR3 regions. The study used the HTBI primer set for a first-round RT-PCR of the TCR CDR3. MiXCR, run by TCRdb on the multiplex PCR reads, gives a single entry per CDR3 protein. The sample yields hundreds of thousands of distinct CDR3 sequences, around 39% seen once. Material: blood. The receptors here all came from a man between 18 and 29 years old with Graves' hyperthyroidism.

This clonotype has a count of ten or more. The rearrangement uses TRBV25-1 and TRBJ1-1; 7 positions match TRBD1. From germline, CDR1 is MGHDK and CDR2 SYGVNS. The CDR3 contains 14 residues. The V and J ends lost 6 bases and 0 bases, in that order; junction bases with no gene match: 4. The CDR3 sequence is CASRQTGMNTEAFF. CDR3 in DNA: TGTGCCAGCAGACAGACAGGGATGAACACTGAAGCTTTCTTT. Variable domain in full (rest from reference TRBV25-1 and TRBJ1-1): EADIYQTPRYLVIGTGKKITLECSQTMGHDKMYWYQQDPGMELHLIHYSYGVNSTEKGDLSSESTVSRIRTEHFPLTLESARPSHTSQYLCASRQTGMNTEAFFGQGTRLTVV.

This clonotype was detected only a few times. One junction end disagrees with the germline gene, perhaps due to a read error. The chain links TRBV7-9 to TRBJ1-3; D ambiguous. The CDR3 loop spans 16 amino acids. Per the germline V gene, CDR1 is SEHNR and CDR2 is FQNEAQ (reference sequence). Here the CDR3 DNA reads TGTGCCAGCAGTTTAGCGCAACGTAGAGCTGGAAACACCATATATTTT. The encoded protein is CASSLAQRRAGNTIYF.

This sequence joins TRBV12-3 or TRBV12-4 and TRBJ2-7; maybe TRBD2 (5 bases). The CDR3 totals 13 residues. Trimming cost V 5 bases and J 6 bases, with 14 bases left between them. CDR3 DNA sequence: TGTGCCAGCAGTCAGAGGGCTAGGCGCGAGCAGTACTTC. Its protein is CASSQRARREQYF.

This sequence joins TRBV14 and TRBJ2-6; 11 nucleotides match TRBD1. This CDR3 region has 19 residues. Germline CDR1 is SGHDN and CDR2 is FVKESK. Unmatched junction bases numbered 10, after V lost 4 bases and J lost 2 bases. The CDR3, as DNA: TGTGCCAGCAGCCGATTCCGGGACAGGGGGTACGCTGGGGCCAACGTCCTGACTTTC. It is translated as CASSRFRDRGYAGANVLTF.

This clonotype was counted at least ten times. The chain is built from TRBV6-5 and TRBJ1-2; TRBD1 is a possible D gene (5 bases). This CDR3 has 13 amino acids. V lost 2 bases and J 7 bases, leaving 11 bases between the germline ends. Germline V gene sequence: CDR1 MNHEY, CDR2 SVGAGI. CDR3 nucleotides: TGTGCCAGCAGTTACCGGGCAGGGAGTGGCTACACCTTC. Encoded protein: CASSYRAGSGYTF.

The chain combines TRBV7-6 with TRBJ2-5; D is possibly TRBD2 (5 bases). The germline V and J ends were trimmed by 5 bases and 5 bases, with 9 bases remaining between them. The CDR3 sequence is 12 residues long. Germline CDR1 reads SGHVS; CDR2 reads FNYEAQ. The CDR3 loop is CASSRRDETQYF. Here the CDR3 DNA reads TGTGCCAGCAGCCGACGGGATGAGACCCAGTACTTC.

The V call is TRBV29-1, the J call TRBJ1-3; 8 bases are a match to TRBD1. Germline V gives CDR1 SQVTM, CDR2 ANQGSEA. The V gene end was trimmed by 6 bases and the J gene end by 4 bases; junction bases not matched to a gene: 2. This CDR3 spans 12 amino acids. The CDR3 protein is CSVSGGGNTIYF. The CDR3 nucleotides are TGCAGCGTGTCAGGGGGCGGAAACACCATATATTTT.

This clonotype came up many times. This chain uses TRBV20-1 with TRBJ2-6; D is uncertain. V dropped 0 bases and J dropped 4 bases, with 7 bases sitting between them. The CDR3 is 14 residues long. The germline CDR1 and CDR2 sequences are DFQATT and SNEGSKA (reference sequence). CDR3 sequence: CSARDRAGANVLTF. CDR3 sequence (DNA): TGCAGTGCTAGAGATAGGGCAGGGGCCAACGTCCTGACTTTC.

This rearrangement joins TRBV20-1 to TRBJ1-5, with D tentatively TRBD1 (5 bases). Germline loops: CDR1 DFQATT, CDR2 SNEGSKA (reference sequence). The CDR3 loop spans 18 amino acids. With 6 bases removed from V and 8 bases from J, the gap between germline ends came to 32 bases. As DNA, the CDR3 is TGCAGTGCCGAACCGATGGACACAGGAAATGTCAGAGACAAGCCCCAGCATTTT. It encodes CSAEPMDTGNVRDKPQHF.

The CDR3 spells CASNAGQGSEAFF. CDR3 bases: TGTGCCAGCAATGCGGGGCAGGGAAGTGAAGCTTTCTTT. The rearrangement joins TRBV2 to TRBJ1-1; the D gene is possibly TRBD1 (5 bases). V lost 7 bases and J 7 bases, leaving 16 bases between the germline ends. The CDR3 runs to 13 residues. Germline CDR1 is SNHLY and CDR2 is FYNNEI.

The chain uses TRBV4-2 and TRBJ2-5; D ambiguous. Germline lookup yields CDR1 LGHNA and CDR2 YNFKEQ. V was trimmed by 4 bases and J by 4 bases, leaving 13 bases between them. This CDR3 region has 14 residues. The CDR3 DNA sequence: TGTGCCAGCAGCCCCTCCGGTTTCGGAGAGACCCAGTACTTC. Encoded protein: CASSPSGFGETQYF.

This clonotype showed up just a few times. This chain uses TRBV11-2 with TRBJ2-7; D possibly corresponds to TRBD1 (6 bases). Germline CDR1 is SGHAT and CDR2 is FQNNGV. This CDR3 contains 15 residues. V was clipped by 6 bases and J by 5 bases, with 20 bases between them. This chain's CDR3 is CASSPANRAGHEQYF. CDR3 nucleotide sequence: TGTGCCAGCAGTCCCGCGAACAGGGCTGGCCACGAGCAGTACTTC.

This CDR3 is CASSVVDGAGNSPLHF. DNA for the CDR3: TGTGCCAGCAGCGTAGTAGACGGGGCAGGTAATTCACCCCTCCACTTT. The chain has TRBV25-1 and TRBJ1-6; D perhaps matches TRBD1 (5 bases). The germline V and J ends were trimmed by 6 bases and 6 bases, with 18 bases remaining between them. The CDR3 length is 16 residues. Germline assignment: CDR1 MGHDK and CDR2 SYGVNS.

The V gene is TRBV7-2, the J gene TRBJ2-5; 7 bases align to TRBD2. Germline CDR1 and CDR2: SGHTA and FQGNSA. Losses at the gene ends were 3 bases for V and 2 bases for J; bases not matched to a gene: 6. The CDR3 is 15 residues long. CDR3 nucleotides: TGTGCCAGCAGCTTGCAGCGGGGAGATCAAGAGACCCAGTACTTC. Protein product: CASSLQRGDQETQYF.

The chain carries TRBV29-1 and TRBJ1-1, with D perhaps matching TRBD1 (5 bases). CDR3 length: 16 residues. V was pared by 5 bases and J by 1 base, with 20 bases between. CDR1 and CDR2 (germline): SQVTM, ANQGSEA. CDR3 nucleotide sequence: TGCAGCGTTACCCAGTTACCGGGGGGTGAGAACACTGAAGCTTTCTTT. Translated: CSVTQLPGGENTEAFF. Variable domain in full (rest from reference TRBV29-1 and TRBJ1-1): SAVISQKPSRDICQRGTSLTIQCQVDSQVTMMFWYRQQPGQSLTLIATANQGSEATYESGFVIDKFPISRPNLTFSTLTVSNMSPEDSSIYLCSVTQLPGGENTEAFFGQGTRLTVV.

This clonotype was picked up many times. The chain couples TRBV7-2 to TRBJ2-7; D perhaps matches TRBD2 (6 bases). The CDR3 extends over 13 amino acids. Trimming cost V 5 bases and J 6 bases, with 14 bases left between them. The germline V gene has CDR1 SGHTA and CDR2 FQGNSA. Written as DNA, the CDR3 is TGTGCCAGCAGCACAGTGACTAGTTCCGAGCAGTACTTC. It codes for CASSTVTSSEQYF.

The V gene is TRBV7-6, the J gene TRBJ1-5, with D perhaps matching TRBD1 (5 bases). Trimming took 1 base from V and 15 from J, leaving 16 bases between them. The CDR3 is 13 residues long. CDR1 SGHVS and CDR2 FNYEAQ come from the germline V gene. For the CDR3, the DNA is TGTGCCAGCAGCTTAGAAACAGGTGCAATCAGGCATTTT. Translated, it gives CASSLETGAIRHF. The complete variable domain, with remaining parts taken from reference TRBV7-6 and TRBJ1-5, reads GAGVSQSPRYKVTKRGQDVALRCDPISGHVSLYWYRQALGQGPEFLTYFNYEAQQDKSGLPNDRFSAERPEGSISTLTIQRTEQRDSAMYRCASSLETGAIRHFGDGTRLSIL.